This passage covers 23 T cell receptor beta chains from one sample sequenced in a study of blood T cell repertoires in COVID-19. TCRdb's copy holds only in-frame clones and misses some; the assay was immunoSEQ multiplex PCR. The sample includes about 300,000 clones, around 92% seen only once; the top ten take roughly 1.9%. The specimen was peripheral blood. The receptors stem from a woman aged 30 to 39 with COVID-19, enrolled during active disease.

This chain uses TRBV5-8 with TRBJ2-7; TRBD1 agrees at 7 bases. This CDR3 is built from 15 residues. The trim removed 3 bases at V and 0 bases at J, leaving 6 bases unmatched. Germline-derived CDR1 and CDR2 are SGHTS and YDEGEE. CDR3: CASSSGQTFSYEQYF. CDR3 sequence (DNA): TGTGCCAGCAGCTCGGGACAGACCTTCTCCTACGAGCAGTACTTC.

The V call is TRBV5-1, the J call TRBJ1-4, with unresolved D. The CDR3 consists of 15 residues. The V gene lost 4 bases and the J gene lost 0 bases, with 10 bases spanning the gap. The germline gives CDR1 SGHRS, CDR2 YFSETQ. CDR3 nucleotides: TGCGCCAGCAGCGGTAGCGGAGCAACTAATGAAAAACTGTTTTTT. This codes for CASSGSGATNEKLFF.

The chain links TRBV7-9 to TRBJ1-2; TRBD1 aligns across 7 bases. Germline V CDR1 and CDR2: SEHNR, FQNEAQ (reference sequence). V lost 4 bases and J lost 2; bases outside the gene matches: 13. The CDR3 consists of 17 residues. In DNA, the CDR3 is TGTGCCAGCAGCTCCCGGACAGGAAAAGACGGAAACTATGGCTACACCTTC. It codes for CASSSRTGKDGNYGYTF.

In nucleotides, the CDR3 is TGTGCCAGCAGCCAACTAGCGGGGGGGAACACCGGGGAGCTGTTTTTT. It codes for CASSQLAGGNTGELFF. The rearrangement joins TRBV13 to TRBJ2-2; TRBD2 aligns across 12 bases. The germline V gene has CDR1 PRHDT and CDR2 FYEKMQ (reference sequence). J lost 1 base, V lost 5 bases, and 2 bases had no gene match. This CDR3 has 16 amino acids.

This chain links TRBV5-1 with TRBJ2-3; 9 bases are shared with TRBD1. V dropped 3 bases and J dropped 3; count of bases not matched to a gene: 2. This CDR3 has 14 amino acids. The germline V gene has CDR1 SGHRS and CDR2 YFSETQ. CDR3 DNA: TGCGCCAGCAGCTCGGGACAGGGAACAGATACGCAGTATTTT. This encodes CASSSGQGTDTQYF.

The rearrangement joins TRBV7-9 to TRBJ1-1, with D possibly TRBD1 on 5 matching bases. V was cut by 1 base and J by 5 bases, with 14 bases left in between. CDR1 is SEHNR, CDR2 FQNEAQ, per germline (reference sequence). The length of the CDR3 is 15 residues. As DNA, the CDR3 is TGTGCCAGCAGCTTAGATGGACACCGAGGTACTGAAGCTTTCTTT. Translated: CASSLDGHRGTEAFF.

The chain combines TRBV5-1 with TRBJ1-1; tentatively, D is TRBD1 (5 bases). Germline CDR1 is SGHRS and CDR2 is YFSETQ. Trimming left V 2 bases short and J 1 base short, with 18 bases between. This CDR3 is built from 17 residues. For the CDR3, the DNA is TGCGCCAGCAGCTTATTTAGAACACAGGCAGAGAACACTGAAGCTTTCTTT. It yields the protein CASSLFRTQAENTEAFF.

V gene TRBV18 combines with J gene TRBJ1-1, with unresolved D. In germline, CDR1 is KGHSH, CDR2 LQKENI. V gave up 3 bases and J gave up 1 base, with 9 bases separating them. This CDR3 is 14 amino acids long. CDR3 sequence reads: CASSPQAKNTEAFF. CDR3 nucleotide sequence: TGTGCCAGCTCACCTCAGGCGAAGAACACTGAAGCTTTCTTT.

V usage is TRBV7-9 and J usage is TRBJ2-3; the match to TRBD2 covers 7 bases. CDR1 and CDR2 (germline): SEHNR, FQNEAQ (reference sequence). The CDR3 has 16 amino acids. Losses at the gene ends were 5 bases for V and 0 bases for J; bases not matched to a gene: 8. The CDR3 is CASSRRGTTSTDTQYF. The CDR3 DNA is TGTGCCAGCAGCCGACGTGGGACTACTAGCACAGATACGCAGTATTTT.

This sequence joins TRBV4-1 and TRBJ1-3; D might be TRBD1 (5 bases). The CDR3 extends over 17 amino acids. The V end was cut by 4 bases, the J end by 2 bases, with 18 bases between. The V gene's germline CDR1 is MGHRA and CDR2 YSYEKL. The CDR3 DNA sequence: TGCGCCAGCAGCCTAGCAGTTTGGAGGGGAACTGGAAACACCATATATTTT. Its translation: CASSLAVWRGTGNTIYF.

This clone was counted a single time. The chain links TRBV6-5 to TRBJ1-1; TRBD1 aligns across 8 bases. There are 16 residues in the CDR3. Germline-derived CDR1 and CDR2 are MNHEY and SVGAGI. J was trimmed by 5 bases and V by 0 bases; bases with no gene match: 8. CDR3 coding DNA: TGTGCCAGCAGTTACTCGACCCGGACAGGGCGGACTGAAGCTTTCTTT. Translated: CASSYSTRTGRTEAFF.

The chain employs TRBV11-3 and TRBJ2-1, with 7 bases fitting TRBD1. The CDR3 is 15 residues long. Trimming removed 5 bases from V and 4 bases from J; junction bases left unmatched: 8. The germline V gene encodes CDR1 SGHNT and CDR2 YENEEA. The CDR3 is CASSPRDRTYNEQFF. In nucleotides, the CDR3 is TGTGCCAGCAGCCCCCGGGACAGAACATACAATGAGCAGTTCTTC.

The rearrangement links TRBV3-1 (or the pseudogene TRBV3-2) to TRBJ2-5; 9 nucleotides match TRBD1. The CDR3 runs 18 residues. In germline, CDR1 is LGHDT, CDR2 YNNKEL (reference sequence). Germline trimming cut 1 base from V and 4 bases from J; bases unmatched to any gene: 13. CDR3 loop: CASSQGGDRDRAVETQYF. The CDR3 bases are TGTGCCAGCAGCCAAGGGGGGGACCGGGACAGGGCTGTAGAGACCCAGTACTTC.

The rearrangement links TRBV28 to TRBJ2-3; 7 positions match TRBD1. Germline CDR1 and CDR2: MDHEN and SYDVKM. Trimming took 5 bases from V and 0 from J; bases not matched to a gene: 8. The CDR3 length is 16 residues. CDR3 sequence (DNA): TGTGCCAGCAGTCCCCCGGACAGGCCTAGCACAGATACGCAGTATTTT. It specifies CASSPPDRPSTDTQYF.

The chain uses TRBV3-1 (or the pseudogene TRBV3-2) and TRBJ2-2; a weak D match, TRBD2 (6 bases). V was cut by 1 base and J by 1 base, with 13 bases left in between. This CDR3 has 17 amino acids. CDR1 is LGHDT, CDR2 YNNKEL, per germline (reference sequence). The CDR3 is CASSQGNGLLNTGELFF. The CDR3 DNA sequence: TGTGCCAGCAGCCAAGGGAATGGACTACTGAACACCGGGGAGCTGTTTTTT.

The count of this clone is one. The chain uses TRBV7-2 and TRBJ2-5, with TRBD1 identical over 7 bases. Germline CDR1 SGHTA, CDR2 FQGNSA. Trimming at V came to 2 bases and at J to 2 bases, leaving 5 bases not matched to a gene. The CDR3 length is 15 residues. The CDR3 coding sequence is TGTGCCAGCAGCTTAACCCGGACAGGTCAAGAGACCCAGTACTTC. Its translation: CASSLTRTGQETQYF.

The chain recombines TRBV6-5 with TRBJ1-2; D is unresolved. Between the trimmed V and J ends, which lost 2 bases and 4 bases, there was a span of 11 bases. Germline values: CDR1 MNHEY, CDR2 SVGAGI. CDR3 length equals 14 residues. The CDR3 sequence: CASSYRERSYGYTF. The CDR3 nucleotides read TGTGCCAGCAGTTACAGAGAGCGTAGCTATGGCTACACCTTC.

The chain carries TRBV4-1 and TRBJ2-7; 12 bases map to TRBD2. The CDR3 runs 17 residues. Losses at the gene ends were 0 bases for V and 2 bases for J; bases not matched to a gene: 5. Germline loops: CDR1 MGHRA, CDR2 YSYEKL. The CDR3 is CASSQEETSGRPYEQYF. The CDR3 nucleotides read TGCGCCAGCAGCCAAGAGGAGACTAGCGGGAGACCCTACGAGCAGTACTTC.

The genes are TRBV12-3 or TRBV12-4 and TRBJ1-4, with a weak D call TRBD1 (5 bases). Trimming stripped 5 bases from V and 10 bases from J, with 14 bases between. The CDR3 runs 13 residues. The chain's CDR3 is CASSLLSTGKLFF. CDR3 DNA: TGTGCCAGCAGTCTCTTAAGTACAGGAAAACTGTTTTTT.

The rearrangement joins TRBV27 to TRBJ1-2, with 8 bases matching TRBD1. The CDR3 is 14 amino acids. From germline, CDR1 is MNHEY and CDR2 SMNVEV (reference sequence). V lost 1 base, J lost 7 bases, and 5 bases stayed unmatched. The CDR3 loop reads CASSLYQGAGGYTF. Written as DNA, the CDR3 is TGTGCCAGCAGTTTATACCAGGGGGCGGGTGGCTACACCTTC.

The chain uses TRBV5-4 and TRBJ1-2; 8 bases match TRBD1. Germline CDR1 and CDR2: SGHNT and YYREEE (reference sequence). The CDR3 extends over 14 amino acids. Trimming took 3 bases from V and 5 from J; bases not matched to a gene: 6. This CDR3 reads CASSSRGQSYGYTF. In DNA, the CDR3 is TGTGCCAGCAGCTCCAGGGGGCAGTCTTATGGCTACACCTTC. The whole variable domain, remainder taken from reference TRBV5-4 and TRBJ1-2, is ETGVTQSPTHLIKTRGQQVTLRCSSQSGHNTVSWYQQALGQGPQFIFQYYREEENGRGNFPPRFSGLQFPNYSSELNVNALELDDSALYLCASSSRGQSYGYTFGSGTRLTVV.

The CDR3 coding sequence is TGTGCCAGCAGCTCTCCCCGGGGTTCCTTGGGAGAGACCCAGTACTTC. This encodes CASSSPRGSLGETQYF. The V and J genes are TRBV7-9 and TRBJ2-5, with D possibly TRBD2 on 5 matching bases. The V gene lost 4 bases and the J gene lost 4 bases, with 19 bases spanning the gap. The CDR3 covers 16 residues. Germline loops: CDR1 SEHNR, CDR2 FQNEAQ (reference sequence).

This sequence joins TRBV19 and TRBJ2-2, with 7 bases lining up with TRBD2. CDR1 is LNHDA and CDR2 is SQIVND in the germline V gene (reference sequence). Unmatched junction bases numbered 5, after V lost 5 bases and J lost 5 bases. The CDR3 runs 14 residues. The CDR3 spells CASSLTGRTGELFF. DNA of the CDR3: TGTGCCAGTAGTCTGACCGGGAGGACCGGGGAGCTGTTTTTT.